The rows below give T cell receptor beta chains drawn from one sample of a study of post-analysis software for immune sequencing data. TCRdb redid the calling of the PCR reads with MiXCR, one entry per CDR3 protein. The sample carries 430,000 or so distinct CDR3 sequences, 39% recorded once. The sample was blood. These receptors were taken from a girl between 2 and 10 years old with multiple sclerosis. Both conserved end residues are part of each CDR3. The D gene is left open where the match is weak. Not all rows give a size; the values are once, few, many and, for expanded clones, a class.

TRBV7-3	NA	TRBJ1-2	TRBD1	TGTGCCAGCAGCCCCTCGGACAGGACCTATGGCTACACCTTC	CASSPSDRTYGYTF
TRBV28	few	TRBJ2-1	NA	TGTGCCAGCAGCCTCCCCTCCTTAGGCAATGAGCAGTTCTTC	CASSLPSLGNEQFF
TRBV7-9	NA	TRBJ2-7	NA	TGTGCCAGCAGCTTAAGAGTGGGGAATCGCTACGAGCAGTACTTC	CASSLRVGNRYEQYF
TRBV20-1	NA	TRBJ2-3	TRBD2	TGCAGTGCTAGTGGCCTAGCGGGAGTAAATACGCAGTATTTT	CSASGLAGVNTQYF
TRBV20-1	NA	TRBJ1-6	TRBD1	TGCAGTGTAGCAGGGGGCGGAAATTCACCCCTCCACTTT	CSVAGGGNSPLHF
TRBV7-6	few	TRBJ2-6	NA	TGTGCCAGCAGCTTAGTGTCTGGGTATGGGGCCAACGTCCTGACTTTC	CASSLVSGYGANVLTF
TRBV27	NA	TRBJ1-1	TRBD1	TGTGCCAGGATGGACAGGGCTTTAAGCACTGAAGCTTTCTTT	CARMDRALSTEAFF
TRBV6-5	few	TRBJ1-2	TRBD1	TGTGCCAGCAAATTAAACCGCGGACAGGGGTACTATGGCTACACCTTC	CASKLNRGQGYYGYTF
TRBV28	few	TRBJ2-7	TRBD1	TGTGCCAGCAGTTGGACAGGGAGTGGTTCCTACGAGCAGTACTTC	CASSWTGSGSYEQYF
TRBV20-1	NA	TRBJ1-5	TRBD1	TGCAGTGCTGGCACAGGGGTTTATAGCAATCAGCCCCAGCATTTT	CSAGTGVYSNQPQHF
TRBV3-1	NA	TRBJ1-5	NA	TGTGCCAGCAGCCAAGTGGGCGAGGGGCCCCAGCATTTT	CASSQVGEGPQHF
TRBV28	NA	TRBJ1-2	NA	TGTGCCAGCAGTTTGGACCATGGCTACACCTTC	CASSLDHGYTF
TRBV29-1	once	TRBJ2-4	TRBD2	TGCAGCGTTGTGCTAGCGGGAGTTTTGAATGAGCAGTACTTC	CSVVLAGVLNEQYF
TRBV6-4	few	TRBJ2-3	TRBD2	TGTGCCAGCAGGGAACTTCTAGCGGGGGGGCCCGTGACAGATACGCAGTATTTT	CASRELLAGGPVTDTQYF
TRBV20-1	NA	TRBJ2-1	TRBD2	TGCAGTGCTCCTACGGGACTAGGCTACAATGAGCAGTTCTTC	CSAPTGLGYNEQFF
TRBV28	few	TRBJ2-3	TRBD1	TGTGCCAGCAGTCCCACAGGGGCAGATACGCAGTATTTT	CASSPTGADTQYF
TRBV6-2/TRBV6-3	NA	TRBJ2-1	TRBD2	TGTGCCAGCAGTTTAGGACTAGCGACGGGCAATGAGCAGTTCTTC	CASSLGLATGNEQFF
TRBV7-7	few	TRBJ2-3	NA	TGTGCCAGCAGAAAGTCGGCAGTAAAATTCGATACGCAGTATTTT	CASRKSAVKFDTQYF
TRBV20-1	once	TRBJ2-1	NA	TGCAGTGCTAGAGATTGGACGGGGAGCTCCTACAATGAGCAGTTCTTC	CSARDWTGSSYNEQFF
TRBV10-3	NA	TRBJ2-7	NA	TGTGCCATCAGTACCTCAGGGAACTCCTACGAGCAGTACTTC	CAISTSGNSYEQYF
TRBV4-1	few	TRBJ2-1	TRBD2	TGCGCCAGCAGCCACCCCTTAGCGGGTGCATCCTACAATGAGCAGTTCTTC	CASSHPLAGASYNEQFF
TRBV20-1	few	TRBJ2-1	NA	TGCAGTGCTTCAAACCTCAAAAACTACAATGAGCAGTTCTTC	CSASNLKNYNEQFF
TRBV3-1	NA	TRBJ1-6	NA	TGTGCCAGCAGCCATAGACAGAAAAGGTTGTCACCCCTCCACTTT	CASSHRQKRLSPLHF
TRBV7-3	NA	TRBJ1-1	NA	TGTGCCAGCAGCGCCGGCAGGTCCTTGAACACTGAAGCTTTCTTT	CASSAGRSLNTEAFF
TRBV9	NA	TRBJ1-1	NA	TGTGCCAGCAGCGTAGCGGGAGGTGGCACTGAAGCTTTCTTT	CASSVAGGGTEAFF
TRBV10-3	NA	TRBJ2-7	NA	TGTGCCATCAGTCAGCTATCGCCCGGGGCCGGGAATGTCTACGAGCAGTACTTC	CAISQLSPGAGNVYEQYF
TRBV7-9	few	TRBJ2-7	TRBD2	TGTGCCAGCAGCCCCCCGGGACTAATCAAGGAGCAGTACTTC	CASSPPGLIKEQYF
TRBV12-3/TRBV12-4	NA	TRBJ1-4	NA	TGTGCCAGCAGCTATGGGACGGTTGAAAAACTGTTTTTT	CASSYGTVEKLFF
TRBV20-1	NA	TRBJ2-5	NA	TGCAGTGCACAGCTAGAGACCCAGTACTTC	CSAQLETQYF
TRBV20-1	few	TRBJ1-5	NA	TGCAGTGCTAGTCGACCAAGGGGTAATCAGCCCCAGCATTTT	CSASRPRGNQPQHF
TRBV7-7	few	TRBJ2-3	NA	TGTGCCAGCAGCTTAGGCGGTAGGGGGACTAGCACAGATACGCAGTATTTT	CASSLGGRGTSTDTQYF
TRBV5-1	NA	TRBJ2-7	NA	TGCACCAGCAGCTTGGTATCGGCAGGGTCCGAGCAGTACTTC	CTSSLVSAGSEQYF
TRBV20-1	NA	TRBJ2-3	TRBD2	TGCAGTGCAAAATGGAGGGCTAGCGGTTCCACAGATACGCGGTATTTT	CSAKWRASGSTDTRYF
TRBV28	NA	TRBJ1-6	NA	TGTGCCAGCAGTTTTTCCGGACAGCTTAATAGTTCACCCCTCCACTTT	CASSFSGQLNSSPLHF
TRBV7-2	few	TRBJ2-7	NA	TGTGCCAGCAGCACCCAGGGGGGGACGGGGAATGAGCAGTACTTC	CASSTQGGTGNEQYF
TRBV20-1	NA	TRBJ1-2	NA	TGCAGTGCTAGAGAGGACTATGGCTACACCTTC	CSAREDYGYTF
TRBV20-1	few	TRBJ1-5	NA	TGCAGTGCTAGCGCGGGGGGATTCTATAGCAATCAGCCCCAGCATTTT	CSASAGGFYSNQPQHF
TRBV3-1	few	TRBJ2-4	NA	TGTGCCAGCTCTCAAGGTTTCCTAGCCAAAAACATTCAGTACTTC	CASSQGFLAKNIQYF
TRBV7-2	NA	TRBJ1-6	NA	TGTGCCAGCAGCTTAGTTCTAGGGTCCTATAATTCACCCCTCCACTTT	CASSLVLGSYNSPLHF
TRBV3-1	NA	TRBJ1-1	NA	TGTGCCAGCAGCCAATCGACTTCTGAAGCTTTCTTT	CASSQSTSEAFF
TRBV5-1	few	TRBJ2-3	TRBD2	TGCGCCAGCAGCTTTCCCTCGCTCGTCTTAGCGGGGAGGATCACAGATACGCAGTATTTT	CASSFPSLVLAGRITDTQYF
TRBV6-5	few	TRBJ2-5	TRBD2	TGTGCCAGCAGTTGGGGGGGAAGGCAGACCCAGTACTTC	CASSWGGRQTQYF
TRBV6-1	few	TRBJ1-2	NA	TGTGCCAGCAGTCCCTATATTGTAGCTAACTATGACTACACCTTC	CASSPYIVANYDYTF
TRBV10-1	NA	TRBJ2-1	TRBD2	TGCGCCAGCAGTGGGGTAGCGGGGGGCTCCGCGTTCTACAATGAGCAGTTCTTC	CASSGVAGGSAFYNEQFF
TRBV10-1	NA	TRBJ2-7	NA	TGCGCCAGCAGTGAGTCCGATATACTAGGGTTCCGGACCTACAATGAGCAGTACTTC	CASSESDILGFRTYNEQYF
TRBV28	NA	TRBJ2-1	TRBD1	TGTGCCAGCAGTTTAACTCGTGCTAAGAGGACAGGGCTAGGGTACAATGAGCAGTTCTTC	CASSLTRAKRTGLGYNEQFF
TRBV28	few	TRBJ2-1	NA	TGTGCCAGCGGGGGCCTGGGGTCCTACAATGAGCAGTTCTTC	CASGGLGSYNEQFF
TRBV18	NA	TRBJ2-5	NA	TGTGCCAGCTCACCGATGTGGTGGTACCAAGAGACCCAGTACTTC	CASSPMWWYQETQYF
TRBV6-5	few	TRBJ1-2	NA	TGTGCCAGCAGTTCGGAGTTAGGAGATAACTATGGCTACACCTTC	CASSSELGDNYGYTF
TRBV20-1	few	TRBJ2-3	NA	TGCAGTGCTAGAGCCCCGGGGGGCACAGATACGCAGTATTTT	CSARAPGGTDTQYF
TRBV28	NA	TRBJ2-1	NA	TGTGCCAGCAGTCCCCAAGCTCCAGGGGCCCACAATGAGCAGTTCTTC	CASSPQAPGAHNEQFF
TRBV12-3/TRBV12-4	few	TRBJ1-2	NA	TGTGCCAGCAGTTTAGAGCCTCTGGTGGGCTATGGCTACACCTTC	CASSLEPLVGYGYTF
TRBV6-5	NA	TRBJ2-7	NA	TGTGCCAGCAGTAACAGCGGCGAGCAGTACTTC	CASSNSGEQYF
TRBV3-1	NA	TRBJ1-1	TRBD1	TGTGCCAGCAGCCAAGAAAACAGGGGAACGACTGAAGCTTTCTTT	CASSQENRGTTEAFF
TRBV7-8	once	TRBJ2-7	NA	TGTGCCAGCAGCTTAGGTGATCCGGGACAGCGGGGCTACGAGCAGTACTTC	CASSLGDPGQRGYEQYF
TRBV20-1	NA	TRBJ2-7	TRBD1	TGCAGTGCTAGTCGCCCGACAGGGGGCTTAACCTACGAGCAGTACTTC	CSASRPTGGLTYEQYF
TRBV28	NA	TRBJ2-2	TRBD1	TGTGCCAGCAGTCAGGGGGCCACGGGCGGGGAGCTGTTTTTT	CASSQGATGGELFF
TRBV20-1	NA	TRBJ1-5	TRBD1	TGCAGTGCTTATCAGGGGGGCGATCAGCCCCAGCATTTT	CSAYQGGDQPQHF